This record looks at one TCR beta chain sequence and its context. Its antigen is not identified. Both 60 Vbeta primers and 13 Jbeta primers went into the PCR. Profiled with immunoSEQ multiplex PCR; TCRdb holds only in-frame clones, not every one. The sample includes around 140,000 clones, more than 75% seen only once; the top ten take less than 3%. The data derive from a study of cytomegalovirus exposure and HLA in healthy donors. V dropped 2 bases and J dropped 4 bases, with 8 bases sitting between them. Germline V CDR1 and CDR2: GTSNPN, SVGIG (reference sequence). The CDR3 has 12 amino acids. Study-level findings and limits: Researchers left out some V segments, among them TRBV6-2 and TRBV6-3, as indistinguishable. A later analysis appeared to link common viral pathogens to several of the most significant clusters.

This TCR was recovered from a female donor in good health and CMV-seronegative. The chain links TRBV30 to TRBJ1-2; perhaps TRBD1 as D (5 bases). Sequencing input: PBMCs. The CDR3: CAWSRGSYGYTF. CDR3 coding DNA: TGTGCCTGGAGTCGGGGGAGCTATGGCTACACCTTC.